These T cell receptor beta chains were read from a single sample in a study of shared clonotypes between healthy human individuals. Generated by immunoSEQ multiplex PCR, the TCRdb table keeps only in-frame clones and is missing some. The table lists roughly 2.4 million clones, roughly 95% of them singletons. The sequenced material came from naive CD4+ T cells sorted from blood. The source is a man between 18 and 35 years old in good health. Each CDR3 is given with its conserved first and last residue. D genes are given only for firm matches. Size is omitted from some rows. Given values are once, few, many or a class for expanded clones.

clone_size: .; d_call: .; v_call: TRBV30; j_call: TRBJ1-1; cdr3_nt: TGTGCCTGGTCCTCCCCCCCGGGACCCCTGAACACTGAAGCTTTCTTT; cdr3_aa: CAWSSPPGPLNTEAFF
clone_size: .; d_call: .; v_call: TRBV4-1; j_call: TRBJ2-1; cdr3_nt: TGCGCCAGCAGCCAATCTCGTGGGGGAAGCTCCTACAATGAGCAGTTCTTC; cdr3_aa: CASSQSRGGSSYNEQFF
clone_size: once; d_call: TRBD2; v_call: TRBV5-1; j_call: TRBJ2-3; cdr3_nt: TGCGCCAGCAGCCTGAGGACTAGCGGGAGTGCAGATACGCAGTATTTT; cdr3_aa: CASSLRTSGSADTQYF
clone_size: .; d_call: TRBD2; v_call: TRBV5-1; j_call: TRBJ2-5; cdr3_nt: TGCGCCAGCAGCTTGATAGCGGGAGGGAAAGAGACCCAGTACTTC; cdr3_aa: CASSLIAGGKETQYF
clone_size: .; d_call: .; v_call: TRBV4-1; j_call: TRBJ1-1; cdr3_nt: TGCGCCAGCAGCGCCCCCAGGGGGAACACTGAAGCTTTCTTT; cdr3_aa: CASSAPRGNTEAFF
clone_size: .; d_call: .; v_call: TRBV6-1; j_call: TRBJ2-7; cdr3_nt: TGTGCCAGCAAGGGGGGGGGCGGATACGAGCAGTACTTC; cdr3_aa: CASKGGGGYEQYF
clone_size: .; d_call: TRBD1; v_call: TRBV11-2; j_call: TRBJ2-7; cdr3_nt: TGTGCCAGCAGCTTAGATTCAAGGACAGGGGCCGAGCAGTACTTC; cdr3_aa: CASSLDSRTGAEQYF
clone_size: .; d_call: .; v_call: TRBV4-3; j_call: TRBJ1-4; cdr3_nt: TGCGCCAGCAGCCAAGGGAGGGCCCCTAATGAAAAACTGTTTTTT; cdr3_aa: CASSQGRAPNEKLFF
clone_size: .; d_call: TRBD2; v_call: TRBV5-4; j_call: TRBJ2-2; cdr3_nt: TGTGCCAGCAGCAACCCTAGCGGGGGGGCAGGGACCGGGGAGCTGTTTTTT; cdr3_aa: CASSNPSGGAGTGELFF
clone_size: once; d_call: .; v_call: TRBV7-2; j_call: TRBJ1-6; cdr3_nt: TGTGCCAGCAGCTTCGTCCAGGGGAGAGTAAATTCACCCCTCCACTTT; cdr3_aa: CASSFVQGRVNSPLHF
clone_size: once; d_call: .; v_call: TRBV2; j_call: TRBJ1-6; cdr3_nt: TGTGCCAGCAGTGAGGTTGCAGGGTATAATTCACCCCTCCACTTT; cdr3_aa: CASSEVAGYNSPLHF
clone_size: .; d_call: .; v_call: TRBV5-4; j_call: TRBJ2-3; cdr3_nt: TGTGCCAGCAGCCTCCTTTCTAGCACAGATACGCAGTATTTT; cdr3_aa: CASSLLSSTDTQYF
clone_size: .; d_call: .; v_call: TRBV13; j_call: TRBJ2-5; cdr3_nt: TGTGCCAGTTCAGGGGGGCTAGCGGACGAGACCCAGTACTTC; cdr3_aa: CASSGGLADETQYF
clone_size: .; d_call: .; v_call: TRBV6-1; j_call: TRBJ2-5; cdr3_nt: TGTGCCAGCAGTGAGCTGGGGCCGAAAGAGACCCAGTACTTC; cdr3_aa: CASSELGPKETQYF
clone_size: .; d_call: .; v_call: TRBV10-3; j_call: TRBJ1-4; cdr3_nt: TGTGCCATCAGTGAGTCGATCCTATTAGGGGAAAAACTGTTTTTT; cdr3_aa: CAISESILLGEKLFF
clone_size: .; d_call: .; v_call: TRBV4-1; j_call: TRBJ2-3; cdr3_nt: TGCGCCAGCAGCCAAGCGGGCAGGATGACTAGCACAGATACGCAGTATTTT; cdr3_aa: CASSQAGRMTSTDTQYF
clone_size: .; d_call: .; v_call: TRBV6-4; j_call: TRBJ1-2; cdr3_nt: TGTGCCAGCAGTGACTATATGCAAGGAATAACCTATGGCTACACCTTC; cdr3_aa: CASSDYMQGITYGYTF
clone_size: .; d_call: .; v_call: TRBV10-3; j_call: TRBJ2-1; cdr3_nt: TGTGCCATCAGTGCGGATCCCATCAATGAGCAGTTCTTC; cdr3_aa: CAISADPINEQFF
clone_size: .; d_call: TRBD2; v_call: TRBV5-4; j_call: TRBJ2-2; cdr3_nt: TGTGCCAGCAGCTTGGCAGGGAGCGGGATTAGAGGCGGGGAGCTGTTTTTT; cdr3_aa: CASSLAGSGIRGGELFF
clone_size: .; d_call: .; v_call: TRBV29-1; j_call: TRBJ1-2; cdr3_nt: TGCAGCGTTGAAGACAGGGCGGGTGGCTACACCTTC; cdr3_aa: CSVEDRAGGYTF
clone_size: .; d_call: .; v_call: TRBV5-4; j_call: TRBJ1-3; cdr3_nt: TGTGCCAGCAGCACCGGGACAAATAGGGCCGGAAACACCATATATTTT; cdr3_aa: CASSTGTNRAGNTIYF
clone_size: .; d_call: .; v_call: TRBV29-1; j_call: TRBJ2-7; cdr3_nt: TGCAGCGTTTTGGTCCCCAGGGATTTTTCCTACGAGCAGTACTTC; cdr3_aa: CSVLVPRDFSYEQYF
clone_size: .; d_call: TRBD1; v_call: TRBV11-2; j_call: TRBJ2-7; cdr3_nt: TGTGCCAGCAGCTTAAGAGGACAGGGGGCCTACGAGCAGTACTTC; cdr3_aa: CASSLRGQGAYEQYF
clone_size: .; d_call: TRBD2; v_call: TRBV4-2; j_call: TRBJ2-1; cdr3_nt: TGTGCCAGCAGCCAAGGGGCGGGGGGGTCTTACAATGAGCAGTTCTTC; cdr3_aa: CASSQGAGGSYNEQFF
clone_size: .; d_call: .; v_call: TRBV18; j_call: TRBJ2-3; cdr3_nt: TGTGCCAGCTCACCACCGGCCGCAGATACGCAGTATTTT; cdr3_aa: CASSPPAADTQYF
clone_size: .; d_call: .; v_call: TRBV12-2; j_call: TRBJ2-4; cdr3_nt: TGTGCAAGTCGCTTACATAGGAAGGAGCCCAAAAACATTCAGTACTTC; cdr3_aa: CASRLHRKEPKNIQYF
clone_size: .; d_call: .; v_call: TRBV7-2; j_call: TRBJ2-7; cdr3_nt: TGTGCCAGCAGCCGGGACAACTACGAGCAGTACTTC; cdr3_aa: CASSRDNYEQYF
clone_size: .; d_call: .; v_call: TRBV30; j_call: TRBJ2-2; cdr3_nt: TGTGCCTGGAGAAGAAACACCGGGGAGCTGTTTTTT; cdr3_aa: CAWRRNTGELFF